This T cell receptor beta chain came from a study of cytotoxic CD8 clonotypes in ibrutinib-treated CLL. Turning to the study itself: A median approximately 12 months of treatment, range 6 to 36, preceded the collection of response samples.

The CDR3 covers 13 residues. V was shortened by 8 bases and J by 4 bases, with 14 bases between the two germline ends. The V gene's germline CDR1 is SGHVS and CDR2 FQNEAQ. General observations from the study: Baseline clonality exceeded age-matched healthy donors and tracked circulating CD8+ T-cell counts. Baseline levels were approached again at progression, after clonality had risen at ibrutinib response.

Concerning this clone: The target antigen is unknown.

Libraries were prepared by immunoSEQ multiplex PCR; TCRdb keeps only in-frame clonotypes and omits some of them. The sample includes 300,000 to 350,000 clones, around four fifths of them seen just once. The V call is TRBV7-8, the J call TRBJ1-1; D unresolved. The TCR was taken from a human donor with chronic lymphocytic leukemia. Sequences were derived from PBMCs, sampled before ibrutinib treatment. This CDR3 reads CASGKNRFTEAFF. CDR3 sequence (DNA): TGTGCCAGCGGTAAAAATAGGTTCACTGAAGCTTTCTTT.